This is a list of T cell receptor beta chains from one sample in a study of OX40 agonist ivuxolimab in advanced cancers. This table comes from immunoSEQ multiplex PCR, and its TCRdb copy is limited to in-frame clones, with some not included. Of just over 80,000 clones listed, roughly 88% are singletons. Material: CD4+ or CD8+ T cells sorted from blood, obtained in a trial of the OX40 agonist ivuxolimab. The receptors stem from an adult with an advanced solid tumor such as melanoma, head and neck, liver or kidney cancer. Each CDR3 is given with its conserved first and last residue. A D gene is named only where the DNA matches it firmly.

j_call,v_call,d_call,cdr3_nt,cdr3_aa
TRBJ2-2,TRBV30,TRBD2,TGTGCCTGGAGTGTATTAGCGGGAAATACCGGGGAGCTGTTTTTT,CAWSVLAGNTGELFF
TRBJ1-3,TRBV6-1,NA,TGTGCCAGCACCCCGGGACTCTCGGTTGGAAACACCATATATTTT,CASTPGLSVGNTIYF
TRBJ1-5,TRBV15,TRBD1,TGTGCCACCAGCCTGGACAGGATACGAGGCAATCAGCCCCAGCATTTT,CATSLDRIRGNQPQHF
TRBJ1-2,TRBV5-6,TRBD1,TGTGCCAGCAGCTTGGCCCTACAGGGGAGGTTAAGCGGTGGCTACACCTTC,CASSLALQGRLSGGYTF
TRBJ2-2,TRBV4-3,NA,TGCGCCAGCAGCCAAGATTGGACTTATCAGGGGGAGCTGTTTTTT,CASSQDWTYQGELFF
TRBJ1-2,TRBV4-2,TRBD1,TGTGCCAGCAGCCAACCACAGGGGCGTCTCTATGGCTACACCTTC,CASSQPQGRLYGYTF
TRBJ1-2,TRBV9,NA,TGTGCCAGCAGCGTAGAGCCACAGGGAAGAAGTAACTATGGCTACACCTTC,CASSVEPQGRSNYGYTF
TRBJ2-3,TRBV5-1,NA,TGCGCCAGCAGCTTTGGCGGGTTTAGGGGAGATACGCAGTATTTT,CASSFGGFRGDTQYF
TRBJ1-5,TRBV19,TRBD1,TGTGCCAGTACCACAGGGGGCGATGATCAGCCCCAGCATTTT,CASTTGGDDQPQHF
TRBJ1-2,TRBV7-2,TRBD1,TGTGCCAGCAGCTATCGAGGGACAGGGAACTATGGCTACACCTTC,CASSYRGTGNYGYTF
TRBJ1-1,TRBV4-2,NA,TGTGCCAGCAGCCAAGATAGCGGCGGGAACACTGAAGCTTTCTTT,CASSQDSGGNTEAFF